This section outlines one T cell receptor beta chain sequence together with its context. Antigen specificity is unknown. DNA at 200 ng, 25,000 to 35,000 T cell genomes, went into sorted-subset replicate PCRs. Generated by immunoSEQ multiplex PCR, the TCRdb table keeps only in-frame clones and is missing some. The sample yields under 550,000 clones, almost 97% seen once. This record comes from a study of shared clonotypes between healthy human individuals. Study-wide points: Tissue TCR repertoires likely differ from these blood-only repertoires. The study drew on few donors, limiting represented genetic and exposure-history diversity.

This CDR3 contains 14 residues. Germline V CDR1 and CDR2: MNHEY, SMNVEV (reference sequence). The V and J ends lost 4 bases and 2 bases respectively, with 12 bases between them. The receptor was isolated from a woman aged 25 to 39 in good health. The chain combines TRBV27 with TRBJ2-7, with D hard to call. The material sequenced was naive CD4+ T cells sorted from blood. Sample subset: CD45RA+ positively selected. The CDR3: CASSSSRLAYEQYF. CDR3 coding DNA: TGTGCCAGCAGTTCCTCACGGCTAGCCTACGAGCAGTACTTC.